Listed below are T cell receptor beta chains from one sample, sequenced in a study of T cells in localized non-small cell lung cancer. Clones were read by immunoSEQ multiplex PCR, and TCRdb kept only the in-frame ones, dropping some. Of fewer than 2,000 clones detected, about a third appear once; the ten largest clones hold around 29%. Sequenced here: normal lung tissue next to the tumor, sampled before any cancer treatment. The receptor source for this set is a woman aged 35 to 69 with stage II lung adenocarcinoma. Each CDR3 is given with its conserved first and last residue. The order of the fields is clone size, CDR3 length, V gene, J gene, D gene, CDR3 DNA, CDR3 protein. A D gene is named only where the DNA matches it firmly. Rows may omit the clone size; those that give it use once, few, many or a size class.

-,16,TRBV6-8,TRBJ2-1,TRBD2,TGTGCCAGCAGTTACTCGGGAGCGGGGCGAGGGAATGAGCAGTTCTTC,CASSYSGAGRGNEQFF
-,17,TRBV7-5,TRBJ2-7,-,TGTGCCAGCAGCTTAAGCTTACTCCGCGCCAGGACGTCCGAGCAGTACTTC,CASSLSLLRARTSEQYF
few,12,TRBV29-1,TRBJ1-2,TRBD1,TGCAGCGTTGATCACAGGGGAAGTGGCTACACCTTC,CSVDHRGSGYTF
few,14,TRBV10-3,TRBJ1-1,-,TGTGCCATCAGTGAGTCTGGGGACGACACTGAAGCTTTCTTT,CAISESGDDTEAFF
-,14,TRBV19,TRBJ1-2,-,TGTGCCTCAGCGGAACGGCGAGCTAACTATGGCTACACCTTC,CASAERRANYGYTF
-,14,TRBV19,TRBJ2-5,TRBD1,TGTGCCAGTAGTCCGGGACAGAATCGAGAGACCCAGTACTTC,CASSPGQNRETQYF
-,18,TRBV11-3,TRBJ2-7,-,TGTGCCAGCAGCCAAAGGGCTGGGCGTTCCCAACCCCTCTACGAGCAGTACTTC,CASSQRAGRSQPLYEQYF
few,19,TRBV11-3,TRBJ1-1,-,TGTGCCAGCAGCTTACCAAGGGGGGGGTCGTTACTCATGAACACTGAAGCTTTCTTT,CASSLPRGGSLLMNTEAFF
few,13,TRBV6-8,TRBJ1-1,-,TGTGCCGGCCAAACACAGGGGAACACTGAAGCTTTCTTT,CAGQTQGNTEAFF
-,15,TRBV11-3,TRBJ2-2,TRBD2,TGTGCCAGCAGCTTAGGAGGACTAGCAACCGGGGAGCTGTTTTTT,CASSLGGLATGELFF
medium-sized,15,TRBV9,TRBJ2-7,-,TGTGCCAGCAGCCCCCGGTGGGCGGTCTCCTCCGAGCAGTACTTC,CASSPRWAVSSEQYF
-,14,TRBV27,TRBJ2-7,TRBD1,TGTGCCAGCAGTCTAGGGACAGGGATCTACGAGCAGTACTTC,CASSLGTGIYEQYF
-,15,TRBV7-1,TRBJ1-2,TRBD1,TGTGCCAGCAGCTCCAACCCGGGACAGGGGAATAGCTACACCTTC,CASSSNPGQGNSYTF
-,17,TRBV10-2,TRBJ2-1,TRBD2,TGCGCCAGCAGTGAGTCGGGACTAGCGGGGGCCTGGAATGAGCAGTTCTTC,CASSESGLAGAWNEQFF
-,16,TRBV2,TRBJ1-1,-,TGTGCCAGCAGTGTTGATGTTGGGGAAATGAACACTGAAGCTTTCTTT,CASSVDVGEMNTEAFF
-,14,TRBV11-3,TRBJ2-2,-,TGTGCCAGCAGCTTCAGACGGAACACCGGGGAGCTGTTTTTT,CASSFRRNTGELFF
few,13,TRBV19,TRBJ1-5,-,TGTGCCAGTAGTATCCTTACTAATCAGCCCCAGCATTTT,CASSILTNQPQHF
-,13,TRBV19,TRBJ2-5,-,TGTGCCAGTAGTGGTGGGCAGGGGGAGACCCAGTACTTC,CASSGGQGETQYF
medium-sized,15,TRBV1,TRBJ2-3,-,TGCGCCAGCAGCTTGGGAGGGGGGGGAACAGATACGCAGTATTTT,CASSLGGGGTDTQYF
few,12,TRBV9,TRBJ1-1,-,TGTGCCAGCAGTGAACTAGGGGCTGAAGCTTTCTTT,CASSELGAEAFF
few,17,TRBV5-1,TRBJ2-2,-,TGCGCCAGCAGCTTGGTGCCACAAGGGTCGAACACCGGGGAGCTGTTTTTT,CASSLVPQGSNTGELFF
medium-sized,15,TRBV11-3,TRBJ2-1,-,TGTGCCAGCAGCTTGGACCCATCGAGCATCAATGAGCAGTTCTTC,CASSLDPSSINEQFF
-,14,TRBV29-1,TRBJ2-5,TRBD2,TGCAGCGTTCAAGGCGGGGGGGCGCAAGAGACCCAGTACTTC,CSVQGGGAQETQYF
-,15,TRBV6-8,TRBJ2-7,-,TGTGCCAGCAGCCTAAAGAGGACACAGTCCTACGAGCAGTACTTC,CASSLKRTQSYEQYF
-,16,TRBV19,TRBJ2-1,TRBD1,TGTGCCAGTAGATCGCGCCGGGACAGGGGCTACAATGAGCAGTTCTTC,CASRSRRDRGYNEQFF
-,14,TRBV5-1,TRBJ1-1,-,TGCGCCAGCAGCCAACCCCGGCTGAACACTGAAGCTTTCTTT,CASSQPRLNTEAFF
-,15,TRBV14,TRBJ2-7,-,TGTGCCAGCAGCCAAGATGGTTCAGGACCCTACGAGCAGTACTTC,CASSQDGSGPYEQYF
medium-sized,17,TRBV11-3,TRBJ2-1,TRBD1,TGTGCCAGCAGCTTACGCCCGACAGGGGAACCATACAATGAGCAGTTCTTC,CASSLRPTGEPYNEQFF
-,13,TRBV19,TRBJ2-7,TRBD2,TGTGCCAGTAGTATGAGGACTAGCGACGAGCAGTACTTC,CASSMRTSDEQYF
-,13,TRBV6-4,TRBJ1-2,-,TGTGCCACCGCCGGGTCTAAAGTCTATGGCTACACCTTC,CATAGSKVYGYTF
-,16,TRBV5-1,TRBJ2-1,-,TGCGCCAGCAGCTTGTTCTTCGGATTAGGGGGCAATGAGCAGTTCTTC,CASSLFFGLGGNEQFF
-,14,TRBV2,TRBJ1-4,-,TGTGCCAGCAGTGAAGCAGGGGAGGCTGAAAAACTGTTTTTT,CASSEAGEAEKLFF
-,12,TRBV25-1,TRBJ2-3,-,TGTGCCAGCAGTGAAGGGGAGCCTACGCAGTATTTT,CASSEGEPTQYF
few,14,TRBV11-3,TRBJ1-3,TRBD1,TGTGCCAGCAGCCTGGACAGGTTCGGAAACACCATATATTTT,CASSLDRFGNTIYF
-,16,TRBV30,TRBJ2-7,TRBD1,TGTGCCTGGAGTACTCCCCGACAGGGGCTTTTCTACGAGCAGTACTTC,CAWSTPRQGLFYEQYF
-,16,TRBV1,TRBJ2-7,-,TGCGCCAGCAGCCAAGGGGTGGGAGATCGGGATTACGAGCAGTACTTC,CASSQGVGDRDYEQYF
-,15,TRBV19,TRBJ1-5,-,TGTGCCAGCAGCCTCCGGGACGGAACTAATCAGCCCCAGCATTTT,CASSLRDGTNQPQHF
-,16,TRBV9,TRBJ2-5,-,TGTGCCAGCAGCGTAGGACAGACTAGTAGTCAAGAGACCCAGTACTTC,CASSVGQTSSQETQYF
-,15,TRBV19,TRBJ2-3,-,TGTGCCAGTAGAGGGTCCCGGGACGGTTATGATACGCAGTATTTT,CASRGSRDGYDTQYF
-,15,TRBV28,TRBJ1-5,TRBD1,TGTGCCAGCAGTAGGACAGGGGCTTTTGGGCAGCCCCAGCATTTT,CASSRTGAFGQPQHF
few,15,TRBV30,TRBJ1-1,-,TGTGCCTGGAGTGTATCGACAGCGCTTATCACTGAAGCTTTCTTT,CAWSVSTALITEAFF
-,13,TRBV7-2,TRBJ1-1,-,TGTGCCAGCAGCCTGGACTCGAACACTGAAGCTTTCTTT,CASSLDSNTEAFF
-,15,TRBV30,TRBJ1-5,-,TGTGCCTGGAGAGAGAAGGGAGCCTTGGGTCAGCCCCAGCATTTT,CAWREKGALGQPQHF
few,12,TRBV29-1,TRBJ1-1,-,TGCAGCGTATTGGGGGACCGGACTGAAGCTTTCTTT,CSVLGDRTEAFF
-,16,TRBV19,TRBJ1-2,TRBD1,TGTGCCAGTAGTATCTTCGGACAGGGGGCCTACTATGGCTACACCTTC,CASSIFGQGAYYGYTF
few,18,TRBV7-6,TRBJ2-1,TRBD1,TGTGCCAGCAGAAGTAGGGGGCAACGGAGTTCCGGATACAATGAGCAGTTCTTC,CASRSRGQRSSGYNEQFF
few,15,TRBV1,TRBJ2-1,-,TGCGCCAGCAGCCCCGGGACAGGGGGCGTAGATGAGCAGTTCTTC,CASSPGTGGVDEQFF
-,17,TRBV19,TRBJ1-1,TRBD1,TGTGCCAGTAGTACTTTAGGACAGGGCCCCGGGGACACTGAAGCTTTCTTT,CASSTLGQGPGDTEAFF
-,13,TRBV9,TRBJ2-3,-,TGTGCCAGCAGCCCCGGACAAACAGATACGCAGTATTTT,CASSPGQTDTQYF
-,19,TRBV15,TRBJ1-3,-,TGTGCCACCAGCAGAGATTCAGCGAAAACCGGGAGCTCTGGAAACACCATATATTTT,CATSRDSAKTGSSGNTIYF
-,16,TRBV15,TRBJ1-2,TRBD1,TGTGCCACCAGTGTGGACAGGGGGTTTCCTAACTATGGCTACACCTTC,CATSVDRGFPNYGYTF
few,17,TRBV28,TRBJ2-5,-,TGTGCCAGCGGACCGGGACACCCCCTCGGGGGGCGAGAGACCCAGTACTTC,CASGPGHPLGGRETQYF
large,13,TRBV6-8,TRBJ1-1,-,TGTGCCACCAGGGCCGGCAAGAACACTGAAGCTTTCTTT,CATRAGKNTEAFF
-,14,TRBV18,TRBJ1-4,-,TGTGCCAGCTCACCCGGTGGGGCTAATGAAAAACTGTTTTTT,CASSPGGANEKLFF
few,16,TRBV12-5,TRBJ1-4,TRBD1,TGTGCTAGTGGTTTGGGGGACAGTCCAGGGTTTGAAAAACTGTTTTTT,CASGLGDSPGFEKLFF